The rows below give T cell receptor beta chains drawn from one sample of a study of cytomegalovirus exposure and HLA in healthy donors. TCRdb's copy holds only in-frame clones and misses some; the assay was immunoSEQ multiplex PCR. The data contain about 180,000 clones, around 80% of them singletons. The specimen sequenced was PBMCs. The receptors come from a middle-aged woman in good health and CMV-seronegative. Each CDR3 is given with its conserved first and last residue. D genes are given only for firm matches. Clone size is shown for a subset of rows, as once, few, many or a class of expanded clone.

clone size | D gene | J gene | V gene | CDR3 protein | CDR3 DNA
. | . | TRBJ1-4 | TRBV7-2 | CASSLLGHTNEKLFF | TGTGCCAGCAGTTTACTGGGACACACTAATGAAAAACTGTTTTTT
. | . | TRBJ2-3 | TRBV5-4 | CASSLSLDSSTDTQYF | TGTGCCAGCAGCTTGTCCTTGGACAGTTCCACAGATACGCAGTATTTT
. | . | TRBJ1-2 | TRBV7-2 | CASSLDLGDGYTF | TGTGCCAGCAGCTTAGACTTAGGGGATGGCTACACCTTC
. | . | TRBJ1-2 | TRBV2 | CASVPGLPPYGYTF | TGTGCCAGCGTTCCGGGTCTACCCCCCTATGGCTACACCTTC
few | . | TRBJ1-1 | TRBV4-3 | CASSQDRNTEAFF | TGCGCCAGCAGCCAGGACAGGAACACTGAAGCTTTCTTT
. | . | TRBJ1-6 | TRBV27 | CASSLGGIYNSPLHF | TGTGCCAGCAGTTTAGGGGGGATCTATAATTCACCCCTCCACTTT
. | . | TRBJ1-1 | TRBV9 | CASSVKSSGVVTEAFF | TGTGCCAGCAGCGTAAAGTCTTCGGGAGTGGTCACTGAAGCTTTCTTT
. | . | TRBJ1-4 | TRBV5-4 | CASRQQGPNEKLFF | TGTGCCAGCAGGCAACAGGGCCCTAATGAAAAACTGTTTTTT
. | TRBD1 | TRBJ1-2 | TRBV6-5 | CASSAQGAPNYGYTF | TGTGCCAGCAGTGCACAGGGGGCCCCAAACTATGGCTACACCTTC
. | . | TRBJ2-1 | TRBV5-1 | CASSFAGQSYNEQFF | TGCGCCAGCAGCTTTGCGGGACAGTCTTACAATGAGCAGTTCTTC
. | TRBD2 | TRBJ2-7 | TRBV2 | CASSEGVAGGSASYEQYF | TGTGCCAGCAGTGAAGGGGTAGCGGGAGGGTCTGCTTCCTACGAGCAGTACTTC
once | TRBD1 | TRBJ1-5 | TRBV2 | CASRDRDGGQPQHF | TGTGCCAGCAGGGACAGGGACGGGGGCCAGCCCCAGCATTTT
. | . | TRBJ2-7 | TRBV10-1 | CASSPLGPNHEQYF | TGCGCCAGCAGCCCTCTTGGGCCCAACCACGAGCAGTACTTC
once | TRBD1 | TRBJ1-4 | TRBV6-1 | CASSATGTATNEKLFF | TGTGCCAGCAGTGCGACCGGGACAGCAACTAATGAAAAACTGTTTTTT
. | . | TRBJ2-3 | TRBV18 | CASSQTRASTDTQYF | TGTGCCAGCTCACAAACGCGTGCCAGCACAGATACGCAGTATTTT
. | TRBD2 | TRBJ2-3 | TRBV15 | CATSLGAGSTDTQYF | TGTGCCACCAGCTTGGGAGCGGGGAGCACAGATACGCAGTATTTT
. | TRBD1 | TRBJ1-5 | TRBV29-1 | CSVGGGNSNQPQHF | TGCAGCGTTGGAGGGGGCAATAGCAATCAGCCCCAGCATTTT
. | . | TRBJ2-7 | TRBV5-4 | CASSSELPYEQYF | TGTGCCAGCAGTTCGGAGCTACCCTACGAGCAGTACTTC
. | TRBD2 | TRBJ2-2 | TRBV6-5 | CASSYRTSGNTGELFF | TGTGCCAGCAGTTACCGGACTAGCGGGAACACCGGGGAGCTGTTTTTT
. | . | TRBJ2-5 | TRBV7-8 | CASSLDLPKEQYF | TGTGCCAGCAGCTTAGATTTACCGAAGGAGCAGTACTTC
. | . | TRBJ1-2 | TRBV28 | CASKAGARGYTF | TGTGCCAGCAAGGCAGGGGCTCGGGGCTACACCTTC
. | TRBD1 | TRBJ2-1 | TRBV11-3 | CASSLDRGLSNEQFF | TGTGCCAGCAGCTTAGACAGGGGGCTAAGTAATGAGCAGTTCTTC
. | . | TRBJ2-7 | TRBV28 | CASSLWDMVTSSYEQYF | TGTGCCAGCAGTTTATGGGATATGGTGACAAGCTCCTACGAGCAGTACTTC
. | . | TRBJ2-5 | TRBV6-5 | CASSSQPYQETQYF | TGTGCCAGCAGTTCACAGCCTTACCAAGAGACCCAGTACTTC
. | TRBD1 | TRBJ1-2 | TRBV4-1 | CASSQLQGIGYGYTF | TGCGCCAGCAGCCAGTTACAGGGGATTGGTTATGGCTACACCTTC
. | . | TRBJ1-4 | TRBV7-9 | CASSPNKGPGNEKLFF | TGTGCCAGCAGCCCTAACAAGGGGCCGGGTAATGAAAAACTGTTTTTT
once | . | TRBJ2-7 | TRBV30 | CAWSVAQGYEQYF | TGTGCCTGGAGTGTCGCGCAGGGGTACGAGCAGTACTTC
. | . | TRBJ2-1 | TRBV5-1 | CASSSPPGTNSYNEQFF | TGCGCCAGCAGCTCACCTCCCGGGACAAACTCCTACAATGAGCAGTTCTTC
. | TRBD2 | TRBJ2-7 | TRBV5-1 | CASSLGTLAGGVHEQYF | TGCGCCAGCAGCTTGGGAACCCTAGCGGGGGGGGTCCACGAGCAGTACTTC
. | TRBD1 | TRBJ1-2 | TRBV30 | CAWSQGAQTF | TGTGCCTGGAGTCAGGGGGCGCAGACCTTC
few | . | TRBJ2-5 | TRBV19 | CASSPQGPGETQYF | TGTGCCAGTAGTCCGCAGGGTCCAGGGGAGACCCAGTACTTC
. | TRBD1 | TRBJ2-7 | TRBV4-3 | CASSHLRGTGEYEQYF | TGCGCCAGCAGCCACCTACGTGGGACAGGGGAATACGAGCAGTACTTC
. | . | TRBJ2-7 | TRBV5-4 | CASSLTGAYEQYF | TGTGCCAGCAGCTTGACCGGGGCCTACGAGCAGTACTTC
. | TRBD2 | TRBJ2-7 | TRBV19 | CASSTKAGEQYF | TGTGCCAGTAGTACTAAAGCGGGGGAGCAGTACTTC
. | TRBD1 | TRBJ1-2 | TRBV6-5 | CASSYRGQSYGYTF | TGTGCCAGCAGTTACCGGGGACAGAGCTATGGCTACACCTTC
few | . | TRBJ1-3 | TRBV19 | CASKVAVLSGNTIYF | TGTGCCAGTAAGGTAGCCGTTCTCTCTGGAAACACCATATATTTT
. | . | TRBJ2-1 | TRBV28 | CASSLQGNEQFF | TGTGCCAGCAGTCTACAGGGCAATGAGCAGTTCTTC
. | . | TRBJ2-3 | TRBV7-3 | CASSLTSLEADTQYF | TGTGCCAGCAGCTTAACGTCCCTAGAGGCAGATACGCAGTATTTT
. | . | TRBJ2-3 | TRBV7-7 | CASSLGPTDTQYF | TGTGCTAGCAGCTTAGGTCCGACAGATACGCAGTATTTT
. | TRBD2 | TRBJ2-1 | TRBV6-1 | CASSALAGYYNEQFF | TGTGCCAGCAGTGCGCTAGCGGGGTATTACAATGAGCAGTTCTTC
. | . | TRBJ2-1 | TRBV11-2 | CASSSVYNEQFF | TGTGCCAGCAGCTCAGTTTACAATGAGCAGTTCTTC
. | TRBD2 | TRBJ2-3 | TRBV5-5 | CASSWGGTTDTQYF | TGTGCCAGCAGCTGGGGGGGGACCACAGATACGCAGTATTTT
. | . | TRBJ1-3 | TRBV30 | CAWKGGVPSGNTIYF | TGTGCCTGGAAGGGAGGGGTTCCCTCTGGAAACACCATATATTTT
few | . | TRBJ1-1 | TRBV30 | CAWSPPDILTEAFF | TGTGCCTGGAGTCCGCCGGACATCCTGACTGAAGCTTTCTTT
. | TRBD1 | TRBJ1-1 | TRBV28 | CASSPMYRGITEAFF | TGTGCCAGCAGTCCAATGTACAGGGGTATCACTGAAGCTTTCTTT
few | . | TRBJ1-3 | TRBV11-2 | CASSLEANRNTIYF | TGTGCCAGCAGCTTAGAGGCAAACCGAAACACCATATATTTT
. | TRBD2 | TRBJ2-7 | TRBV30 | CAWRTSGTYEQYF | TGTGCCTGGAGGACTAGCGGTACCTACGAGCAGTACTTC
once | . | TRBJ1-1 | TRBV30 | CAWSVRAGRTEAFF | TGTGCCTGGAGTGTTAGGGCAGGGAGGACTGAAGCTTTCTTT
. | . | TRBJ2-7 | TRBV11-3 | CASSSTGGYGQYF | TGTGCCAGCAGCTCGACAGGAGGTTACGGGCAGTACTTC
. | TRBD1 | TRBJ1-4 | TRBV5-1 | CASSQDRGREKLFF | TGCGCCAGCAGCCAGGACAGGGGGAGAGAAAAACTGTTTTTT
. | TRBD1 | TRBJ2-1 | TRBV7-6 | CASSLEGQGRLGQFF | TGTGCCAGCAGCCTAGAGGGACAGGGTAGGCTCGGGCAGTTCTTC
. | TRBD1 | TRBJ1-2 | TRBV27 | CASSLGVQGATGYTF | TGTGCCAGCAGTTTGGGAGTTCAGGGGGCCACTGGCTACACCTTC
. | TRBD1 | TRBJ1-2 | TRBV6-6 | CASSKPGQLNYGYTF | TGTGCCAGCAGTAAACCGGGACAGCTAAACTATGGCTACACCTTC
. | . | TRBJ2-7 | TRBV7-2 | CASSLTPGHSSYEQYF | TGTGCCAGCAGCTTAACCCCAGGACATTCCTCCTACGAGCAGTACTTC